The 23 T cell receptor beta chains given below trace back to one sample, sequenced in a study of blood T cell repertoires in COVID-19 (dated by TCRdb to the early 2020s). Library preparation employed the immunoSEQ multiplex PCR assay. TCRdb limited this immuneACCESS table to in-frame rearrangements with V and J called. A share of clones is missing; checked studies link under half to unresolved V genes, and the rest is unexplained. The sample profile shows 150,000 to 250,000 clones; about 95% of them were found once. Around 0.8% of the sample is in the top ten clones. The sequencing sample was made of peripheral blood. Receptor source: a man aged 25-45 years with COVID-19, enrolled during active disease.

This clone was seen only once. The chain is built from TRBV25-1 and TRBJ1-4; D may be TRBD1 (6 bases). The CDR3 consists of 16 residues. Trimming shortened V by 2 bases and J by 3 bases, and 13 bases separated the two germline ends. Germline-derived CDR1 and CDR2 are MGHDK and SYGVNS. The CDR3 reads CASSEAVGAPNEKLFF. DNA of the CDR3: TGTGCCAGCAGTGAAGCCGTGGGGGCGCCTAATGAAAAACTGTTTTTT.

The V and J genes are TRBV9 and TRBJ2-5, with 8 bases matching TRBD1. Germline V CDR1 and CDR2: SGDLS, YYNGEE. The CDR3 length is 15 residues. The junction had 10 bases not matched to a gene; V was cut back by 4 bases and J by 5 bases. Here the CDR3 reads CASSPGQGRWETQYF. The CDR3 nucleotides read TGTGCCAGCAGCCCTGGACAGGGTAGATGGGAGACCCAGTACTTC.

The chain has TRBV14 and TRBJ2-1; D unclear. Germline V CDR1 and CDR2: SGHDN, FVKESK. This CDR3 spans 13 amino acids. Trimming took off 0 bases at V and 8 bases at J, with 8 bases between the two ends. CDR3 region: CASSQDLRDEQFF. The CDR3 region has the DNA TGTGCCAGCAGCCAAGATCTTCGGGATGAGCAGTTCTTC.

The genes are TRBV19 and TRBJ2-7, with TRBD1 matching over 7 bases. The germline CDR1 and CDR2 sequences are LNHDA and SQIVND (reference sequence). The CDR3 runs to 13 residues. J was trimmed by 3 bases and V by 5 bases; bases with no gene match: 4. The CDR3 loop is CASSPRQGYEQYF. The DNA for the CDR3 is TGTGCCAGTAGTCCTCGACAGGGCTACGAGCAGTACTTC.

The V and J genes are TRBV5-1 and TRBJ1-4; 8 nucleotides align to TRBD1. Trimming cost V 2 bases and J 7 bases; bases outside gene matches: 4. Germline V gene data show CDR1 as SGHRS and CDR2 as YFSETQ. CDR3 length: 14 amino acids. DNA of the CDR3: TGCGCCAGCAGCTTCAGGACAGGGAGTGAAAAACTGTTTTTT. This sequence encodes CASSFRTGSEKLFF.

The chain combines TRBV12-3 or TRBV12-4 with TRBJ1-6; possible D gene TRBD1, 6 bases. V gave up 6 bases and J gave up 12 bases, with 12 bases separating them. The CDR3 has 12 residues. CDR3 nucleotide sequence: TGTGCCAGCAGGAGGGGGGGGGAACCCCTCCACTTT. Protein sequence: CASRRGGEPLHF.

The sample holds one count of this clone. The genes are TRBV6-1 and TRBJ2-3, with TRBD2 matching over 8 bases. CDR1 is MNHNS, CDR2 SASEGT, per germline. The ends lost 4 bases at V and 1 base at J; junction bases unmatched: 16. CDR3 length: 19 amino acids. This chain's CDR3 is CASSVQIGGASRGTDTQYF. The DNA of the CDR3 is TGTGCCAGCAGTGTCCAGATCGGGGGGGCATCTAGAGGCACAGATACGCAGTATTTT.

The V gene is TRBV6-5, the J gene TRBJ2-5; TRBD1 aligns across 8 bases. V lost 6 bases and J lost 2; bases outside the gene matches: 5. This CDR3 is built from 14 residues. Germline V gene lookup returns CDR1 MNHEY and CDR2 SVGAGI. In nucleotides, the CDR3 is TGTGCCAGCAGACCCGGACAGGGACAAGAGACCCAGTACTTC. Amino acids: CASRPGQGQETQYF.

This clone was seen just once. The rearrangement uses TRBV5-4 and TRBJ2-2; 7 bases are a match to TRBD2. The germline gives CDR1 SGHNT, CDR2 YYREEE (reference sequence). CDR3 size: 16 residues. The V and J ends lost 0 bases and 0 bases, in that order; junction bases with no gene match: 2. CDR3 DNA: TGTGCCAGCAGCTTGGGGCTAGCGGCGAACACCGGGGAGCTGTTTTTT. As protein: CASSLGLAANTGELFF.

There are a few counts of this clone. CDR3 sequence: CASSSPGVTYNEQFF. The CDR3 DNA is TGTGCCAGCAGTTCCCCAGGGGTCACCTACAATGAGCAGTTCTTC. The chain couples TRBV6-5 to TRBJ2-1; a possible D gene is TRBD1 (6 bases). Trimming pared 4 bases from V and 2 bases from J, leaving 12 bases between. The CDR3 loop spans 15 amino acids. CDR1 is MNHEY, CDR2 SVGAGI, per germline.

In this sample, this clone turned up once. J is TRBJ1-1 and V is TRBV19, with a possible D match to TRBD1 (6 bases). CDR1 is LNHDA and CDR2 is SQIVND in the germline V gene (reference sequence). This CDR3 has 13 residues. With 8 bases removed from V and 0 bases from J, the gap between germline ends came to 10 bases. CDR3 sequence: CASSGQLNTEAFF. The CDR3 nucleotides read TGTGCCAGTTCTGGACAGTTGAACACTGAAGCTTTCTTT.

The chain uses TRBV5-1 and TRBJ1-1; the D gene is possibly TRBD1 (6 bases). Per germline, CDR1 SGHRS and CDR2 YFSETQ. V dropped 2 bases and J dropped 5 bases, with 13 bases sitting between them. The CDR3 spans 14 residues. CDR3 amino acids: CASSFRGMETEAFF. The CDR3 DNA sequence: TGCGCCAGCAGCTTCAGGGGTATGGAGACTGAAGCTTTCTTT.

The chain carries TRBV6-5 and TRBJ1-5; 10 nucleotides match TRBD1. The V segment lost 5 bases and the J segment 3 bases; nucleotides outside the gene matches: 4. CDR3 size: 15 residues. CDR1 MNHEY and CDR2 SVGAGI come from the germline V gene. DNA of the CDR3: TGTGCCAGCAGTCTCGGGACAGGGGTCAATCAGCCCCAGCATTTT. This encodes CASSLGTGVNQPQHF.

This clone came up once. V and J are TRBV7-9 and TRBJ2-7, with D tentatively TRBD1 (6 bases). CDR1 and CDR2 from the germline V gene are SEHNR and FQNEAQ (reference sequence). V was pared by 6 bases and J by 2 bases, with 14 bases between. The CDR3 has 14 amino acids. In DNA form, the CDR3 reads TGTGCCAGCAGGAAACAGGGCGATGCCTACGAGCAGTACTTC. Its protein product is CASRKQGDAYEQYF.

The chain couples TRBV6-5 to TRBJ1-2; TRBD1 matches 7 bases. Germline V gene data show CDR1 as MNHEY and CDR2 as SVGAGI. V shed 4 bases, J shed 5 bases, and the junction held 7 bases outside the gene matches. The CDR3 spans 14 residues. The CDR3 spells CASSSFDREYGYTF. The CDR3 DNA sequence: TGTGCCAGCAGTTCCTTTGACAGGGAGTATGGCTACACCTTC.

In nucleotides, the CDR3 is TGTGCCAGCAGCTCCGGGACAGGGTATGGTGAAAAACTGTTTTTT. This translates into CASSSGTGYGEKLFF. The genes are TRBV11-1 and TRBJ1-4; 9 bases agree with TRBD1. The CDR3 loop spans 15 amino acids. Germline V CDR1 and CDR2: SGHAT, FQDESV (reference sequence). The J segment lost 7 bases and the V segment lost 4 bases, leaving 7 bases of the junction unmatched. The full variable domain, completed using reference TRBV11-1 and TRBJ1-4, is EAEVAQSPRYKITEKSQAVAFWCDPISGHATLYWYRQILGQGPELLVQFQDESVVDDSQLPKDRFSAERLKGVDSTLKIQPAELGDSAMYLCASSSGTGYGEKLFFGSGTQLSVL.

This rearrangement joins TRBV5-5 to TRBJ2-7, with 8 bases that match TRBD2. This CDR3 is built from 14 residues. V dropped 0 bases and J dropped 4; count of bases not matched to a gene: 3. Germline CDR1 SGHKS, CDR2 YYEKEE (reference sequence). The CDR3 DNA is TGTGCCAGCAGCTTGGTTTCTAGCGGGTACGAGCAGTACTTC. Translation gives CASSLVSSGYEQYF.

The chain employs TRBV6-8 and TRBJ1-5; D unresolved. Looked up from germline, CDR1 is MNHGY and CDR2 is SAAAGT. The CDR3 is made up of 19 amino acids. With 0 bases removed from V and 5 bases from J, the gap between germline ends came to 23 bases. In nucleotides, the CDR3 is TGTGCCAGCAGTTACTCGAACGGGCCGTCTAGGGAGCCTCATCAGCCCCAGCATTTT. It encodes CASSYSNGPSREPHQPQHF.

The chain has TRBV6-5 and TRBJ1-2; D gene ambiguous. Germline V gives CDR1 MNHEY, CDR2 SVGAGI. The CDR3 runs 13 residues. Trimming left V 7 bases short and J 7 bases short, with 16 bases between. CDR3 amino acids: CASIPYHEGGYTF. Written as DNA, the CDR3 is TGTGCCAGCATCCCTTATCATGAGGGTGGCTACACCTTC.

As DNA, the CDR3 is TGCGCCAGCAGTCGGACTAGCGGGGAAGGTACCGGGGAGCTGTTTTTT. This translates into CASSRTSGEGTGELFF. This chain joins TRBV5-1 and TRBJ2-2; 12 bases align to TRBD2. The CDR3 runs to 16 residues. CDR1 is SGHRS and CDR2 is YFSETQ in the germline V gene. Trimming took 5 bases from V and 5 from J; bases not matched to a gene: 7.

The chain joins TRBV19 to TRBJ1-5; tentatively, D is TRBD1 (5 bases). Deletions cut 10 bases from V and 5 bases from J, with 15 bases between. The CDR3 totals 13 residues. CDR1 and CDR2 from the germline V gene are LNHDA and SQIVND (reference sequence). The CDR3 here is CATKGPGDQPQHF. As DNA, the CDR3 is TGTGCCACCAAGGGGCCAGGTGATCAGCCCCAGCATTTT.

The count of this clone is one. The chain uses TRBV3-1 (or the pseudogene TRBV3-2) and TRBJ2-7, with TRBD2 identical over 12 bases. This CDR3 comprises 15 residues. V lost 3 bases, J lost 7 bases, and 7 bases stayed unmatched. Germline loops: CDR1 LGHDT, CDR2 YNNKEL (reference sequence). The CDR3 coding sequence is TGTGCCAGCAGCCACCTAGCGGGGGGGCCGACTGAGCAGTACTTC. Protein product: CASSHLAGGPTEQYF.

The gene calls are TRBV28 and TRBJ1-5; a possible D gene is TRBD1 (5 bases). V lost 2 bases, J lost 0 bases, and 8 bases lay in between. This CDR3 contains 15 residues. Germline CDR1 reads MDHEN; CDR2 reads SYDVKM. CDR3 DNA: TGTGCCAGCAGTTTAAGGACATTTAGCAATCAGCCCCAGCATTTT. It is translated as CASSLRTFSNQPQHF.